This TCR beta chain was observed in a study of vaccination effects on CD4 cells after COVID-19. About the research overall: Vaccination of participants consisted of two doses of either the BNT162b2 or mRNA-1273 vaccine. Cultures used around 1.8 million PBMC per well, about 10 IU/ml IL-2 and around 9.8 ug/ml peptides.

TCRdb's copy holds only in-frame clones and misses some; the assay was immunoSEQ multiplex PCR. The sample includes 35,000 to 40,000 clones, about four fifths seen only once; the top ten take 2.9%. This CDR3 is 14 amino acids long. Per the germline V gene, CDR1 is SQVTM and CDR2 is ANQGSEA. Trimming took 7 bases from V and 6 from J, leaving 18 bases between them. The authors isolated CD4+ T cells after around 10 days of culture. Among the vaccine recipients, none had a prior SARS-CoV-2 infection, and nucleocapsid antibodies were negative. It was on days 3 and 7 that half the medium was replaced with IL-2 medium. In regard to this clone: What it binds is not known.

The source is a human donor who received a COVID-19 vaccine. Source: CD4+ T cells from PBMCs cultured without peptide, taken before COVID-19 vaccination. J is TRBJ2-2 and V is TRBV29-1; D might be TRBD1 (6 bases). CDR3: CSATGLLTPGELFF. The CDR3 DNA reads TGCAGCGCGACAGGCTTGCTCACCCCCGGGGAGCTGTTTTTT.